These 10 T cell receptor beta chains came from one sample sequenced in a study of T-cell memory formation after mild COVID-19. TCRdb redid the calling of the 5' RACE reads with MiXCR, one entry per CDR3 protein. Of 350,000 to 450,000 distinct CDR3 sequences in the sample, 24% were seen once. Sequenced input: PBMCs or a T cell subset sorted from them (not recorded which). The source is an adult woman who had mild COVID-19 (a few samples of this study predate the infection). Cell type and time point are not known.

This clonotype was counted between two and nine times. The chain employs TRBV7-9 and TRBJ1-2; TRBD1 is a possible D gene (6 bases). The CDR3 extends over 14 amino acids. V was cut by 5 bases and J by 5 bases, with 15 bases left in between. CDR1 is SEHNR, CDR2 FQNEAQ, per germline (reference sequence). The CDR3 loop is CASSLSWTDYGYTF. CDR3 nucleotide sequence: TGTGCCAGCAGCCTTAGCTGGACAGATTATGGCTACACCTTC.

This clonotype was seen a handful of times. The V gene is TRBV29-1, the J gene TRBJ2-7, with 9 positions matching TRBD1. Germline CDR1 SQVTM, CDR2 ANQGSEA. Trimming cost V 4 bases and J 6 bases; bases outside gene matches: 7. This CDR3 is 13 amino acids long. This chain's CDR3 is CSVAGTGIGEQYF. The CDR3 DNA is TGCAGCGTTGCTGGGACAGGGATCGGCGAGCAGTACTTC.

This clonotype has only a few counts. The rearrangement joins TRBV2 to TRBJ2-2; 9 bases match TRBD1. Unmatched junction bases numbered 9, after V lost 6 bases and J lost 7 bases. CDR1 is SNHLY and CDR2 is FYNNEI in the germline V gene. This CDR3 contains 15 residues. CDR3 DNA: TGTGCCAGCAGAGACGGACAGGGGCAAGGCGGGGAGCTGTTTTTT. Translating gives CASRDGQGQGGELFF.

This clonotype has more than one count but fewer than ten. This chain uses TRBV28 with TRBJ2-7; D gene ambiguous. V lost 2 bases, J lost 9 bases, and 8 bases lay in between. The CDR3 totals 11 residues. The germline V gene has CDR1 MDHEN and CDR2 SYDVKM. CDR3 region: CASSLGYGQYF. CDR3 sequence (DNA): TGTGCCAGCAGTTTAGGGTATGGGCAGTACTTC. Looking up the rest from reference TRBV28 and TRBJ2-7 gives the full variable domain: DVKVTQSSRYLVKRTGEKVFLECVQDMDHENMFWYRQDPGLGLRLIYFSYDVKMKEKGDIPEGYSVSREKKERFSLILESASTNQTSMYLCASSLGYGQYFGPGTRLTVT.

The CDR3 protein is CASSAQSGGSNEQFF. The CDR3 DNA follows: TGTGCCAGCAGCGCCCAGAGCGGGGGGAGTAATGAGCAGTTCTTC. The gene calls are TRBV9 and TRBJ2-1; 9 bases fit TRBD2. CDR1 is SGDLS and CDR2 is YYNGEE in the germline V gene. V trimming: 3 bases; J trimming: 7 bases; junction bases outside the gene matches: 8. The CDR3 is made up of 15 amino acids.

The rearrangement uses TRBV5-1 and TRBJ2-1; D may be TRBD2 (5 bases). Germline CDR1 SGHRS, CDR2 YFSETQ. The CDR3 covers 13 residues. Trimming took off 2 bases at V and 10 bases at J, with 13 bases between the two ends. The DNA of the CDR3 is TGCGCCAGCAGCTTCCCTAGCCCAACCGAGCAGTTCTTC. Protein: CASSFPSPTEQFF.

The chain couples TRBV5-1 to TRBJ2-7, with 9 bases aligning to TRBD1. The CDR3 loop spans 15 amino acids. The germline gives CDR1 SGHRS, CDR2 YFSETQ. The trim removed 6 bases at V and 2 bases at J, leaving 9 bases unmatched. CDR3 nucleotides: TGCGCCAGCAACATGGGACAGGGTGGCCCCTACGAGCAGTACTTC. Translated: CASNMGQGGPYEQYF.

The chain carries TRBV12-3 or TRBV12-4 and TRBJ1-1, with D perhaps TRBD1 (6 bases). Trimming took 7 bases from V and 2 from J, leaving 8 bases between them. The length of the CDR3 is 12 residues. DNA for the CDR3: TGTGCCAGCACAGGGGAAAACACTGAAGCTTTCTTT. It codes for CASTGENTEAFF.

The gene calls are TRBV15 and TRBJ1-5, with D perhaps matching TRBD1 (5 bases). Trimming stripped 0 bases from V and 3 bases from J, with 15 bases between. CDR3 length: 17 amino acids. Germline V gene data show CDR1 as LNHNV and CDR2 as YYDKDF (reference sequence). In DNA, the CDR3 is TGTGCCACCAGCAGAGACCGAAACAACAGGATCAATCAGCCCCAGCATTTT. Its translation is CATSRDRNNRINQPQHF.

The chain uses TRBV2 and TRBJ1-1; D gene ambiguous. The CDR3 contains 12 residues. Germline assignment: CDR1 SNHLY and CDR2 FYNNEI. Trimming cost V 8 bases and J 3 bases, with 10 bases left between them. For the CDR3, the DNA is TGTGCCAGCCATTCCGGGTACACTGAAGCTTTCTTT. Protein product: CASHSGYTEAFF.